One and the same sample provided the 7 T cell receptor beta chains below, sequenced in a study of blood T cells in healthy people across ages. Sample-barcoded 5' priming and a J-beta primer mix drove a second PCR of 7 to 11 cycles. TCRdb reanalysed the 5' RACE reads using MiXCR and keeps one entry per CDR3 protein. The sample records some 1.5 million distinct CDR3 sequences, about 28% being singletons. The sample consisted of blood. These receptors originate from a woman aged 25-40 years in good health.

The chain employs TRBV6-5 and TRBJ1-1; D remains unclear. CDR3 length equals 16 residues. Between the trimmed V and J ends, which lost 1 base and 3 bases, there was a span of 15 bases. The germline V gene encodes CDR1 MNHEY and CDR2 SVGAGI. CDR3 bases: TGTGCCAGCAGTTACTTTCTTTTCGGCAGGTACACTGAAGCTTTCTTT. Translated, it gives CASSYFLFGRYTEAFF.

The J gene is TRBJ2-3, the V gene TRBV9; D call uncertain. Trimming removed 2 bases at V and 0 bases at J, with 13 bases between. CDR3 length: 16 amino acids. Germline V CDR1 and CDR2: SGDLS, YYNGEE. The CDR3 reads CASSVGGFPSTDTQYF. CDR3 DNA: TGTGCCAGCAGCGTTGGTGGTTTCCCTAGCACAGATACGCAGTATTTT.

This clonotype was counted at least ten times. V is TRBV5-1 and J is TRBJ1-1, with D unresolved. CDR1 SGHRS and CDR2 YFSETQ come from the germline V gene. The CDR3 contains 14 residues. Trimming took off 1 base at V and 0 bases at J, with 7 bases between the two ends. Written as DNA, the CDR3 is TGCGCCAGCAGCTTGCAAGATATGAACACTGAAGCTTTCTTT. This translates into CASSLQDMNTEAFF.

This clonotype appeared many times. This chain joins TRBV12-3 or TRBV12-4 and TRBJ1-2; D may be TRBD1 (5 bases). The CDR3 consists of 13 residues. V lost 6 bases and J lost 1, with 9 bases in between. The CDR3 region is CASRLGGNYGYTF. CDR3 DNA: TGTGCCAGCAGATTGGGGGGTAACTATGGCTACACCTTC.

This clonotype appeared a few times. The chain links TRBV12-3 or TRBV12-4 to TRBJ1-1, with D perhaps TRBD1 (6 bases). The CDR3 extends over 13 amino acids. V was trimmed by 5 bases and J by 5 bases, leaving 12 bases between them. CDR3 bases: TGTGCCAGCAGTCTTAAGGGGGAGACTGAAGCTTTCTTT. Amino acids: CASSLKGETEAFF.

The chain is built from TRBV10-3 and TRBJ2-7; no firm D call. CDR3 length equals 16 residues. CDR1 and CDR2 from the germline V gene are ENHRY and SYGVKD. Trimming shortened V by 0 bases and J by 3 bases, and 15 bases separated the two germline ends. CDR3 sequence reads: CAISESLEHLNYEQYF. CDR3 nucleotide sequence: TGTGCCATCAGTGAGTCGCTTGAACACCTTAACTACGAGCAGTACTTC.

This clonotype was counted many times. The V and J genes are TRBV7-2 and TRBJ2-3; TRBD2 matches 11 bases. From germline, CDR1 is SGHTA and CDR2 FQGNSA. Unmatched junction bases numbered 4, after V lost 2 bases and J lost 3 bases. This CDR3 is 16 amino acids long. CDR3 coding DNA: TGTGCCAGCAGCTTAAGGCCTAGCGGGGGGACAGATACGCAGTATTTT. It translates to CASSLRPSGGTDTQYF.